A single sample gave rise to the 27 T cell receptor beta chains below, sequenced in a study of radiotherapy plus CTLA-4 blockade in lung cancer (dated by TCRdb to between 2017 and 2018). Library construction relied on the immunoSEQ multiplex PCR assay. TCRdb's version of the immuneACCESS table is confined to in-frame rearrangements and falls short of the full clone set. An unresolved V gene accounts for under half of the shortfall where checked; the remainder is of unknown origin. This sample gives 80,000 to 95,000 clones in total; roughly 80% of them show up just once. Together, the top ten hold under 30% of the sample. The source material was peripheral blood, sampled from a patient treated with radiotherapy plus ipilimumab. The receptors come from a human donor with non-small cell lung cancer that progressed on radiotherapy plus ipilimumab.

The chain uses TRBV9 and TRBJ1-1; a possible D gene is TRBD1 (6 bases). The V end lost 0 bases, the J end lost 5 bases, and 14 bases lay between the germline ends. The CDR3 consists of 15 residues. Germline CDR1 reads SGDLS; CDR2 reads YYNGEE. The CDR3 DNA reads as TGTGCCAGCAGCGTAGCGGGGGGCCTGGGGACTGAAGCTTTCTTT. It encodes CASSVAGGLGTEAFF.

The J gene is TRBJ2-7, the V gene TRBV12-2; no DNA check was done on the table's D call, TRBD1. TRBV12-2 has pseudogene status. This CDR3 region has 15 residues. This CDR3 is CASRFRGQARYEQYF. CDR3 in DNA: TGTGCAAGTCGCTTCCGGGGACAGGCAAGATACGAGCAGTACTTC.

This clone was found once. The rearrangement links TRBV6-5 to TRBJ1-5, with D unresolved. The CDR3 contains 12 residues. V was clipped by 5 bases and J by 2 bases, with 4 bases between them. Germline V gene sequence: CDR1 MNHEY, CDR2 SVGAGI. The CDR3 protein is CASSERNQPQHF. CDR3 nucleotide sequence: TGTGCCAGCAGTGAACGCAATCAGCCCCAGCATTTT.

The V and J genes are TRBV19 and TRBJ1-1; possible D gene TRBD1, 5 bases. The CDR3 loop spans 14 amino acids. Looked up from germline, CDR1 is LNHDA and CDR2 is SQIVND (reference sequence). Trimming took off 5 bases at V and 1 base at J, with 11 bases between the two ends. The CDR3 DNA sequence: TGTGCCAGTAGTTTGGGACTCAAGAACACTGAAGCTTTCTTT. This translates into CASSLGLKNTEAFF.

The CDR3 coding sequence is TGTGCCAGCAGCTTATATCGCGGGACACAGACTTTCTCTGGAAACACCATATATTTT. Amino acids: CASSLYRGTQTFSGNTIYF. This chain uses TRBV7-9 with TRBJ1-3; possible D gene TRBD1, 6 bases. V lost 2 bases, J lost 0 bases, and 20 bases lay in between. This CDR3 comprises 19 residues. CDR1 and CDR2 from the germline V gene are SEHNR and FQNEAQ (reference sequence).

This clone is a singleton in its sample. This chain joins TRBV6-5 and TRBJ2-1; D possibly corresponds to TRBD2 (7 bases). The CDR3 spans 15 residues. Germline V CDR1 and CDR2: MNHEY, SVGAGI. V lost 6 bases, J lost 4 bases, and 16 bases lay in between. The CDR3 loop reads CASRRGGASYNEQFF. The CDR3 nucleotides read TGTGCCAGCAGACGTGGGGGGGCGTCTTACAATGAGCAGTTCTTC.

The chain combines TRBV27 with TRBJ1-1; 7 bases match TRBD1. Trimming cost V 8 bases and J 4 bases; bases outside gene matches: 4. This CDR3 is built from 12 residues. Germline V gene data show CDR1 as MNHEY and CDR2 as SMNVEV (reference sequence). CDR3 nucleotides: TGTGCCAGCCCCCCAGGGGGCACTGAAGCTTTCTTT. This sequence encodes CASPPGGTEAFF.

The rearrangement joins TRBV28 to TRBJ2-4; tentative D call: TRBD1 (6 bases). Deletions cut 5 bases from V and 6 bases from J, with 14 bases between. CDR1 is MDHEN, CDR2 SYDVKM, per germline. The length of the CDR3 is 14 residues. CDR3 DNA: TGTGCCAGCAGTCCACAGGGTCGTAGAAACATTCAGTACTTC. Its protein is CASSPQGRRNIQYF.

The chain carries TRBV10-2 and TRBJ2-4; no clear D gene. Germline assignment: CDR1 WSHSY and CDR2 SAAADI. CDR3 size: 13 residues. Trimming left V 9 bases short and J 7 bases short, with 16 bases between. The chain's CDR3 is CASYRGPENIQYF. DNA for the CDR3: TGCGCCAGTTATAGAGGTCCTGAGAACATTCAGTACTTC.

The chain links TRBV6-5 to TRBJ1-1; D gene ambiguous. The CDR3 contains 13 residues. CDR1 and CDR2 from the germline V gene are MNHEY and SVGAGI. Trimming stripped 6 bases from V and 0 bases from J, with 8 bases between. CDR3 in amino acids: CASRGIMNTEAFF. The CDR3 DNA reads TGTGCCAGCAGGGGTATCATGAACACTGAAGCTTTCTTT.

The rearrangement joins TRBV19 to TRBJ2-2, with D perhaps TRBD2 (6 bases). Trimming left V 5 bases short and J 6 bases short, with 16 bases between. CDR3 length: 15 residues. Germline V gene lookup returns CDR1 LNHDA and CDR2 SQIVND (reference sequence). CDR3: CASSPGKLAAGELFF. CDR3 coding DNA: TGTGCCAGTAGTCCCGGTAAACTAGCAGCCGGGGAGCTGTTTTTT.

V gene TRBV11-2 combines with J gene TRBJ2-7; D is perhaps TRBD1 or TRBD2 (7 bases each). This CDR3 has 13 amino acids. The germline V gene encodes CDR1 SGHAT and CDR2 FQNNGV. Trimming pared 3 bases from V and 9 bases from J, leaving 15 bases between. CDR3 sequence: CASSLGGGDRQYF. The DNA for the CDR3 is TGTGCCAGCAGCTTGGGGGGAGGGGACAGGCAGTACTTC.

The chain joins TRBV5-1 to TRBJ2-7; TRBD1 aligns across 8 bases. The CDR3 length is 15 residues. The V gene's germline CDR1 is SGHRS and CDR2 YFSETQ. Trimming removed 0 bases from V and 6 bases from J; junction bases left unmatched: 8. CDR3 sequence reads: CASSLARTGPREQYF. CDR3 nucleotide sequence: TGCGCCAGCAGCTTGGCAAGGACAGGGCCTCGCGAGCAGTACTTC.

The chain employs TRBV5-4 and TRBJ2-5, with TRBD2 as a possible D gene (6 bases). CDR1 and CDR2 (germline): SGHNT, YYREEE (reference sequence). Trimming pared 0 bases from V and 4 bases from J, leaving 13 bases between. CDR3 length: 15 amino acids. Here the CDR3 DNA reads TGTGCCAGCAGCTTGGCCTCGGGAGTCGGAGAGACCCAGTACTTC. Translation gives CASSLASGVGETQYF.

The chain has TRBV4-1 and TRBJ1-5; TRBD1 matches 12 bases. V shed 2 bases and J 5 bases; nucleotides not matched to a gene: 10. CDR3 length equals 18 residues. From germline, CDR1 is MGHRA and CDR2 YSYEKL. CDR3 sequence reads: CASSQFGDRGHQYQPQHF. DNA of the CDR3: TGCGCCAGCAGCCAATTTGGGGACAGGGGGCATCAATATCAGCCCCAGCATTTT.

V usage is TRBV5-6 and J usage is TRBJ1-3, with D unclear. Germline loops: CDR1 SGHDT, CDR2 YYEEEE. There are 14 residues in the CDR3. The V and J ends lost 0 bases and 4 bases respectively, with 8 bases between them. The CDR3 bases are TGTGCCAGCAGCTTGGAAGGGTACGGAAACACCATATATTTT. Protein product: CASSLEGYGNTIYF.

V is TRBV30 and J is TRBJ1-2; TRBD1 matches 8 bases. CDR3 length: 13 residues. The trim removed 2 bases at V and 8 bases at J, leaving 7 bases unmatched. The germline gives CDR1 GTSNPN, CDR2 SVGIG (reference sequence). CDR3 DNA: TGTGCCTGGAGTCCGGACAGGGCTAACGGCTACACCTTC. Translating gives CAWSPDRANGYTF.

J is TRBJ2-7 and V is TRBV4-1, with 10 bases matching TRBD1. Germline assignment: CDR1 MGHRA and CDR2 YSYEKL. CDR3 length: 16 amino acids. The J segment lost 4 bases and the V segment lost 3 bases, leaving 9 bases of the junction unmatched. The CDR3 DNA reads TGCGCCAGCAGCCAGACACCGGGACAGGGGCTTTACGAGCAGTACTTC. Protein sequence: CASSQTPGQGLYEQYF.

This clone was observed a few times. J is TRBJ2-1 and V is TRBV7-8, with 9 bases matching TRBD2. The CDR3 loop spans 19 amino acids. Germline V gene sequence: CDR1 SGHVS, CDR2 FQNEAQ. With 2 bases clipped from V and 6 bases from J, the junction kept 17 bases outside the gene matches. The CDR3 is CASSLLVSAGGLSSNEQFF. The CDR3 DNA reads as TGTGCCAGCAGCTTACTCGTGTCGGCGGGAGGGCTTTCGAGCAATGAGCAGTTCTTC.

The J gene is TRBJ1-3, the V gene TRBV2, with D unresolved. The CDR3 consists of 13 residues. The germline V gene encodes CDR1 SNHLY and CDR2 FYNNEI. Trimming took 4 bases from V and 0 from J, leaving 4 bases between them. The CDR3 DNA is TGTGCCAGCAGTGGAGGCTCTGGAAACACCATATATTTT. Protein: CASSGGSGNTIYF.

V gene TRBV28 combines with J gene TRBJ2-1; 7 bases agree with TRBD2. CDR3 length: 14 residues. The ends lost 3 bases at V and 7 bases at J; junction bases unmatched: 6. The germline V gene encodes CDR1 MDHEN and CDR2 SYDVKM. In nucleotides, the CDR3 is TGTGCCAGCAGTTTCCTCGCCGGGGGGAATGAGCAGTTCTTC. Protein sequence: CASSFLAGGNEQFF.

This clone was picked up a small number of times. The rearrangement links TRBV7-3 to TRBJ2-1, with TRBD2 matching over 14 bases. The CDR3 is 15 residues long. Germline V gives CDR1 SGHTA, CDR2 FQGTGA. The trim removed 3 bases at V and 7 bases at J, leaving 2 bases unmatched. CDR3 residues: CASSFGTSGSNEQFF. As DNA, the CDR3 is TGTGCCAGCAGCTTCGGGACTAGCGGGAGTAATGAGCAGTTCTTC.

This chain joins TRBV5-1 and TRBJ1-2, with D hard to call. Per the germline V gene, CDR1 is SGHRS and CDR2 is YFSETQ. The CDR3 loop spans 13 amino acids. Trimming removed 4 bases from V and 0 bases from J, with 7 bases in between. The CDR3 DNA reads as TGCGCCAGCAGCACGGAGGCTAACTATGGCTACACCTTC. Encoded protein: CASSTEANYGYTF.

This sequence joins TRBV30 and TRBJ2-2, with D perhaps given as TRBD1 or TRBD2 (5 bases each). The CDR3 has 14 amino acids. Trimming stripped 3 bases from V and 4 bases from J, with 12 bases between. Germline V gene sequence: CDR1 GTSNPN, CDR2 SVGIG (reference sequence). CDR3 in amino acids: CAWSRDPATGELFF. The DNA for the CDR3 is TGTGCCTGGAGCCGGGACCCAGCCACCGGGGAGCTGTTTTTT. The full variable domain, rest sourced from reference TRBV30 and TRBJ2-2, is SQTIHQWPATLVQPVGSPLSLECTVEGTSNPNLYWYRQAAGRGLQLLFYSVGIGQISSEVPQNLSASRPQDRQFILSSKKLLLSDSGFYLCAWSRDPATGELFFGEGSRLTVL.

This chain joins TRBV9 and TRBJ2-1; 13 bases agree with TRBD2. CDR1 and CDR2 from the germline V gene are SGDLS and YYNGEE. The CDR3 totals 16 residues. J lost 7 bases, V lost 4 bases, and 8 bases had no gene match. Here the CDR3 reads CASSPPTSGRANEQFF. As DNA, the CDR3 is TGTGCCAGCAGCCCACCTACTAGCGGGAGGGCTAATGAGCAGTTCTTC.

This clone was seen a handful of times. The rearrangement links TRBV19 to TRBJ1-3, with 8 nucleotides matching TRBD1. CDR3 length: 15 amino acids. Germline lookup yields CDR1 LNHDA and CDR2 SQIVND (reference sequence). The V gene end was trimmed by 0 bases and the J gene end by 8 bases; junction bases not matched to a gene: 6. CDR3 amino acids: CASSIDLQGAYTIYF. In DNA, the CDR3 is TGTGCCAGTAGTATAGATCTCCAGGGGGCATACACCATATATTTT.

V and J are TRBV30 and TRBJ2-1; tentatively, D is TRBD1 (6 bases). V was trimmed by 3 bases and J by 2 bases, leaving 14 bases between them. This CDR3 contains 15 residues. Per germline, CDR1 GTSNPN and CDR2 SVGIG (reference sequence). The CDR3 reads CAWSATGSPYNEQFF. In nucleotides, the CDR3 is TGTGCCTGGAGCGCCACAGGGAGCCCCTACAATGAGCAGTTCTTC.